The 25 T cell receptor beta chains below all came from one sample that was sequenced in a study of CD8+ T cells in alopecia areata. Investigators isolated RNA and reverse transcribed it into cDNA to act as the sequencing template. Repertoires were generated with immunoSEQ multiplex PCR, while TCRdb's copy carries only in-frame clones and drops some. This repertoire holds around 300,000 clones, and none appear only once. The study sorted pooled cutaneous lymph node cells by CD4, CD8alpha, NKG2D, NKG2ACE and other markers. The specimen was CD4+ T cells sorted from a lymph node. All receptors come from a C3H/HeJ mouse with alopecia areata. These mice share the MHC haplotype H2-k.

Worth noting for this clone: Gene names refer to mouse genes. Partial CDR3 DNA: TGTGCCAGCAGTCCAGGGGGCCCTAACTCC. The encoded protein is CASSPGGPNS. The entire CDR3 protein reads CASSPGGPNSDYTF. The chain employs TRBV19 and TRBJ1-2; 8 nucleotides match TRBD1. The read is 4 residues too short to cover the CDR3 end, so that end is filled in from the germline J gene. This CDR3 contains 14 residues. The junction had 4 bases not matched to a gene; V was cut back by 4 bases and J by 2 bases. The germline gives CDR1 FNHDT, CDR2 SITEND (reference sequence).

Notes on this clone: The genes are named according to mouse. The CDR3 reads CASGGPGQGAPNSDYTF. Partial CDR3 DNA: TGTGCCAGCGGTGGACCGGGACAGGGGGCCCCTAACTCC. The chain has TRBV13-2 and TRBJ1-2, with TRBD1 matching over 12 bases. The CDR3 end falls 4 residues outside the read, so it is completed with the germline J gene. The CDR3 is 17 residues long. After removal of 3 bases from V and 2 bases from J, the junction contained 8 bases not matched to a gene. CDR1 is NNHNN, CDR2 SYGAGS, per germline (reference sequence).

This clone has more than one count but fewer than ten. Gene names follow the mouse nomenclature. The missing CDR3 end, 4 residues past where the read stops, is filled in from the germline J gene. This sequence joins TRBV5 and TRBJ2-3, with D hard to call. This CDR3 region has 14 residues. Per the germline V gene, CDR1 is LGHNA and CDR2 is YNLKQL (reference sequence). Trimming pared 0 bases from V and 0 bases from J, leaving 4 bases between. CDR3 sequence reads: CASSQEQSAETLYF. The sequenced part of the CDR3 DNA is TGTGCCAGCAGCCAAGAACAAAGTGCAGAA.

This clone was seen a handful of times. Mouse names are used for the genes. The CDR3 extends 3 residues past the end of the read, so its final part is completed from the germline J gene. This chain joins TRBV13-2 and TRBJ1-6; D unresolved. TRBJ1-6 falls under the ORF class, with uncertain function. This CDR3 region has 12 residues. Germline V CDR1 and CDR2: NNHNN, SYGAGS (reference sequence). The germline V and J ends were trimmed by 1 base and 9 bases, with 5 bases remaining between them. CDR3 protein: CASGDLGSPLYF. The CDR3 bases that were read are TGTGCCAGCGGTGATCTAGGTTCGCCC.

As concerns this clone: Genes and germline come from the mouse. The sequenced fragment ends 4 residues before the CDR3 boundary, so the rest is inferred from the germline J gene. This rearrangement joins TRBV13-3 to TRBJ2-2, with TRBD2 identical over 9 bases. CDR1 is NNHDY and CDR2 is SYVADS in the germline V gene. The CDR3 covers 15 residues. With V trimmed by 6 bases and J by 0 bases, 3 bases remained unmatched. The sequenced part of the CDR3 DNA is TGTGCCAGCACCGGACTGGGGACAAACACCGGG. This translates into CASTGLGTNTG. The CDR3 in its entirety is CASTGLGTNTGQLYF.

This clone came up many times. The gene symbols are mouse symbols. The read finishes 4 residues shy of the CDR3 end, and the germline J gene is used to complete it. V and J are TRBV17 and TRBJ2-2; D possibly corresponds to TRBD1 (6 bases). This CDR3 spans 14 amino acids. The germline gives CDR1 MNHDT, CDR2 YYDKIL. The V and J ends lost 2 bases and 6 bases respectively, with 10 bases between them. This CDR3 reads CASSRRGFPGQLYF. The sequenced CDR3 bases are TGTGCTAGCAGTAGAAGGGGGTTTCCCGGG.

This clone was seen more than once but under ten times. Genes here carry mouse names. The read halts 4 residues ahead of the CDR3 end, with the missing end drawn from the germline J gene. The J gene is TRBJ2-1, the V gene TRBV13-1; the D gene is possibly TRBD1 (6 bases). The CDR3 sequence is 14 residues long. The V gene's germline CDR1 is NSHNY and CDR2 SYGAGN. V lost 5 bases to trimming and J lost 4 bases, with 13 bases between them. The CDR3: CASSPRTEYAEQFF. The sequenced part of the CDR3 DNA is TGTGCCAGCAGCCCCCGGACAGAATATGCT.

As to this clone: Mouse names are used for the genes. The CDR3 loop reads CTCSAGQPNTEVFF. CDR3 bases read: TGCACCTGCAGTGCGGGACAGCCAAACACA. This chain links TRBV1 with TRBJ1-1; 7 positions match TRBD1. The read is 4 residues too short to cover the CDR3 end, so that end is filled in from the germline J gene. The CDR3 is made up of 14 amino acids. V shed 3 bases and J 0 bases; nucleotides not matched to a gene: 1. Germline values: CDR1 NSQYPW, CDR2 LRSPGD (reference sequence).

About this clone: Gene names are the mouse ones. The CDR3 end lies 4 residues beyond the end of the read and is filled in from the germline J gene. The chain is built from TRBV5 and TRBJ2-5, with TRBD1 identical over 8 bases. Per germline, CDR1 LGHNA and CDR2 YNLKQL (reference sequence). The CDR3 loop spans 14 amino acids. The CDR3 bases that were read are TGTGCCAGCAGCCGCCACAGGGGGTTAGAC. It yields the protein CASSRHRGLD. The CDR3 as a whole reads CASSRHRGLDTQYF.

This clone was seen only a few times. Gene and germline names: mouse. The read ends 4 residues early relative to the CDR3; the germline J gene fills the gap. The chain employs TRBV19 and TRBJ1-1; TRBD1 matches 7 bases. The germline V gene has CDR1 FNHDT and CDR2 SITEND (reference sequence). The CDR3 loop spans 13 amino acids. This CDR3 is CASSIPDRTEVFF. The sequenced CDR3 bases are TGTGCCAGCAGTATCCCGGACAGGACA.

Turning to this clone: This may arise from a read error, as a much more abundant clone is one base away. The genes and germline here are from mouse. The DNA ends 4 residues before the CDR3 does, and the rest of the CDR3 is filled in from the germline J gene. The chain combines TRBV14 with TRBJ2-1; tentatively, D is TRBD1 (6 bases). V lost 4 bases, J lost 1 base, and 9 bases lay in between. CDR3 size: 14 residues. The germline V gene encodes CDR1 SGHDT and CDR2 FRDEAV. CDR3 bases read: TGTGCCAGCAGTGCTACAGGGAACTATGCT. Its protein product is CASSATGNYA. The whole CDR3 region reads CASSATGNYAEQFF.

This clone was counted between two and nine times. Gene names and germline refer to mouse. The sequence runs out 4 residues before the end of the CDR3; the remainder is reconstructed from the germline J gene. Other DNA sequences in the sample encode the same CDR3. The chain employs TRBV19 and TRBJ1-2; 8 nucleotides align to TRBD1. The CDR3 consists of 14 residues. From germline, CDR1 is FNHDT and CDR2 SITEND (reference sequence). The V gene end was trimmed by 5 bases and the J gene end by 2 bases; junction bases not matched to a gene: 5. The covered CDR3 bases are TGTGCCAGCAGCAGACAGGGGACCAACTCC. This sequence encodes CASSRQGTNS. The entire CDR3 sequence reads CASSRQGTNSDYTF.

This clone has just a few counts. A clone one base away is much larger, so this may be a read error. Gene names denote mouse genes. The read ends 4 residues before the CDR3 terminus; that terminus is restored from the germline J gene. Other DNA sequences in this sample translate to the same CDR3. V gene TRBV13-3 combines with J gene TRBJ2-5; 8 nucleotides align to TRBD1. Germline V CDR1 and CDR2: NNHDY, SYVADS. CDR3 length equals 13 residues. V lost 3 bases to trimming and J lost 3 bases; unmatched junction nucleotides: 0. The CDR3 sequence: CASSGDRQDTQYF. Partial CDR3 DNA: TGTGCCAGCAGTGGGGACAGGCAAGAC.

This clone was seen more than once but under ten times. Gene names and germline match the mouse. The CDR3 sequence is CTCSEDWGGAETLYF. The CDR3 bases that were read are TGCACCTGCAGTGAGGACTGGGGGGGCGCAGAA. V gene TRBV1 combines with J gene TRBJ2-3; 13 bases align to TRBD2. The read falls 4 residues short of the CDR3 end, and the missing part is taken from the germline J gene. Germline-derived CDR1 and CDR2 are NSQYPW and LRSPGD (reference sequence). V trimming: 4 bases; J trimming: 3 bases; junction bases outside the gene matches: 1. This CDR3 has 15 residues.

This clone was observed many times. These gene names are mouse names. The missing CDR3 end, 4 residues past where the read stops, is filled in from the germline J gene. V is TRBV31 and J is TRBJ2-7; TRBD2 might be the D (6 bases). The CDR3 is 15 residues long. Germline values: CDR1 GKSSPN, CDR2 SITVG. V lost 1 base and J lost 1, with 14 bases in between. CDR3 loop: CAWSPRGGKSYEQYF. CDR3 DNA (partial): TGTGCCTGGAGTCCCCGCGGGGGGAAATCCTAT.

Comment on this clone: Germline and genes here are mouse. Partial CDR3 DNA: TGCACCTGCAGTGCAGATTGGGGGAGGGACTATGCT. Translating it yields CTCSADWGRDYA. The CDR3 as a whole reads CTCSADWGRDYAEQFF. The chain links TRBV1 to TRBJ2-1; tentative D call: TRBD2 (6 bases). From the germline J gene comes the end of the CDR3, since the read stops 4 residues before it. The CDR3 has 16 amino acids. V was cut by 0 bases and J by 2 bases, with 11 bases left in between. Germline CDR1 reads NSQYPW; CDR2 reads LRSPGD (reference sequence).

As to this clone: The genes are named according to mouse. The CDR3 is cut off 4 residues early in the read; its end comes from the germline J gene. The rearrangement links TRBV1 to TRBJ2-3; a possible D gene is TRBD1 (6 bases). Germline V lookup: CDR1 NSQYPW, CDR2 LRSPGD (reference sequence). The CDR3 extends over 16 amino acids. Trimming removed 0 bases from V and 0 bases from J, with 10 bases in between. The CDR3: CTCSADERGSAETLYF. CDR3 DNA, as far as it was read: TGCACCTGCAGTGCAGATGAGAGGGGGAGTGCAGAA.

Concerning this clone itself: Germline and genes: mouse. The CDR3 is cut off 4 residues early in the read; its end comes from the germline J gene. The rearrangement joins TRBV31 to TRBJ2-5; possibly TRBD2 for D (7 bases). The CDR3 loop spans 15 amino acids. Looked up from germline, CDR1 is GKSSPN and CDR2 is SITVG. V dropped 2 bases and J dropped 0 bases, with 12 bases sitting between them. The part of the CDR3 DNA that was read is TGTGCCTGGAGTAGGGGGGGGGTTAACCAAGAC. Translating gives CAWSRGGVNQD. The whole CDR3 is CAWSRGGVNQDTQYF. Full variable domain (rest looked up from reference TRBV31 and TRBJ2-5): AQTIHQWPVAEIKAVGSPLSLGCTIKGKSSPNLYWYWQATGGTLQQLFYSITVGQVESVVQLNLSASRPKDDQFILSTEKLLLSHSGFYLCAWSRGGVNQDTQYFGPGTRLLVL.

As for this clone: Mouse gene names apply. The read gets to within 4 residues of the CDR3 end, and the germline J gene fills in the rest. Other DNA sequences of this sample code for an identical CDR3. The chain joins TRBV1 to TRBJ2-5; 7 bases match TRBD2. Germline lookup yields CDR1 NSQYPW and CDR2 LRSPGD (reference sequence). With V trimmed by 0 bases and J by 2 bases, 2 bases remained unmatched. The CDR3 sequence is 15 residues long. The CDR3 reads CTCSADGGSQDTQYF. CDR3 DNA (partial): TGCACCTGCAGTGCAGATGGGGGGTCCCAAGAC. The full variable domain, completed using reference TRBV1 and TRBJ2-5, is VTLLEQNPRWRLVPRGQAVNLRCILKNSQYPWMSWYQQDLQKQLQWLFTLRSPGDKEVKSLPGADYLATRVTDTELRLQVANMSQGRTLYCTCSADGGSQDTQYFGPGTRLLVL.

Regarding this clone: Gene names are mouse gene names. The read comes to an end 4 residues before the CDR3 does, leaving the germline J gene to fill in the end. V is TRBV5 and J is TRBJ1-1; 11 positions agree with TRBD1. With V trimmed by 1 base and J by 4 bases, 5 bases remained unmatched. Per germline, CDR1 LGHNA and CDR2 YNLKQL (reference sequence). The CDR3 covers 16 residues. The CDR3: CASSQGTGGFGTEVFF. Incomplete CDR3 DNA: TGTGCCAGCAGCCAAGGGACAGGGGGCTTCGGCACA.

This clone was detected a few times. Gene labels here are mouse ones. From the germline J gene comes the end of the CDR3, since the read stops 4 residues before it. V usage is TRBV17 and J usage is TRBJ2-1; D may be TRBD1 (6 bases). V was cut by 7 bases and J by 3 bases, with 13 bases left in between. Germline-derived CDR1 and CDR2 are MNHDT and YYDKIL. The CDR3 sequence is 14 residues long. The CDR3 bases that were read are TGTGCTAGCACCCTACAGGGTGTCTATGCT. It yields the protein CASTLQGVYA. The CDR3 in its entirety is CASTLQGVYAEQFF.

Note on this clone: Genes here carry mouse names. The covered CDR3 bases are TGTGCCAGCAGTGATGTAGACAGGGCGAACACA. This gives the protein CASSDVDRANT. In full, the CDR3 is CASSDVDRANTEVFF. The rearrangement joins TRBV13-3 to TRBJ1-1, with 7 bases fitting TRBD1. The sequence runs out 4 residues before the end of the CDR3; the remainder is reconstructed from the germline J gene. The CDR3 loop spans 15 amino acids. Germline V gene data show CDR1 as NNHDY and CDR2 as SYVADS. V gave up 0 bases and J gave up 1 base; unmatched junction bases: 3.

This clone was seen more than once but under ten times. Gene names and germline match the mouse. Coverage ceases 4 residues before the CDR3 finishes, and the germline J gene fills in the end. This chain connects TRBV13-1 to TRBJ1-2; the D gene is possibly TRBD1 (6 bases). Deletions cut 2 bases from V and 1 base from J, with 9 bases between. CDR1 is NSHNY, CDR2 SYGAGN, per germline. This CDR3 comprises 14 residues. The part of the CDR3 DNA that was read is TGTGCCAGCAGTGAACAGGGACAAAACTCC. Its translation: CASSEQGQNS. The entire CDR3 is CASSEQGQNSDYTF.

Remarks on this clone: Gene names are the mouse ones. From the germline J gene comes the end of the CDR3, since the read stops 4 residues before it. Other nucleotide sequences from this sample produce the same CDR3. The chain is built from TRBV5 and TRBJ2-5, with 8 bases identical to TRBD1. Per germline, CDR1 LGHNA and CDR2 YNLKQL (reference sequence). The CDR3 loop spans 15 amino acids. The part of the CDR3 DNA that was read is TGTGCCAGCAGCCAAGACCCCGACAGGGGAGAC. This sequence encodes CASSQDPDRGD. The entire CDR3 reads CASSQDPDRGDTQYF.

This clone was detected only a few times. The gene symbols are mouse symbols. The read gets to within 4 residues of the CDR3 end, and the germline J gene fills in the rest. The chain couples TRBV5 to TRBJ2-2; tentatively, D is TRBD1 (5 bases). V was cut by 1 base and J by 4 bases, with 7 bases left in between. This CDR3 is built from 14 residues. CDR1 and CDR2 (germline): LGHNA, YNLKQL (reference sequence). CDR3 sequence: CASSQGQSTGQLYF. Partial CDR3 DNA: TGTGCCAGCAGCCAAGGACAGAGCACCGGG.